Following are 11 T cell receptor beta chains from one sample sequenced in a study of T-cell memory formation after mild COVID-19. TCRdb redid the calling of the 5' RACE reads with MiXCR, one entry per CDR3 protein. This table holds 450,000 to 700,000 distinct CDR3 sequences, 18% found once. The sequenced sample was PBMCs or a T cell subset sorted from them (not recorded which). These receptor sequences come from an adult woman who had mild COVID-19 (a few samples of this study predate the infection). Cell type and time point are not known.

The CDR3 nucleotides read TGTGCCAGCAGCACCCGGGGGGAGCTGTTTTTT. Amino acid sequence: CASSTRGELFF. This chain links TRBV11-2 with TRBJ2-2, with D unresolved. V was shortened by 5 bases and J by 8 bases, with 6 bases between the two germline ends. The length of the CDR3 is 11 residues. Germline loops: CDR1 SGHAT, CDR2 FQNNGV.

The chain employs TRBV30 and TRBJ1-2; perhaps TRBD1 as D (5 bases). Germline CDR1 reads GTSNPN; CDR2 reads SVGIG (reference sequence). The CDR3 extends over 14 amino acids. V gave up 7 bases and J gave up 4 bases, with 19 bases separating them. The CDR3 nucleotides are TGTGCCTCGGCGCCGGGCCTGGGGCTCTATGGCTACACCTTC. Protein sequence: CASAPGLGLYGYTF.

The rearrangement joins TRBV5-6 to TRBJ2-7; D gene unclear. The germline CDR1 and CDR2 sequences are SGHDT and YYEEEE. The CDR3 has 14 residues. V was clipped by 0 bases and J by 0 bases, with 7 bases between them. The CDR3 nucleotides read TGTGCCAGCAGCTTGGCCTACAACTCCTACGAGCAGTACTTC. Its translation: CASSLAYNSYEQYF.

Only a few counts were recorded for this clonotype. V is TRBV6-6 and J is TRBJ1-1, with a weak D call TRBD1 (6 bases). Germline CDR1 is MNHNY and CDR2 is SVGAGI (reference sequence). CDR3 size: 13 residues. Trimming took off 8 bases at V and 2 bases at J, with 12 bases between the two ends. In DNA, the CDR3 is TGTGCCAGCGCGAGTGGGACAAACACTGAAGCTTTCTTT. Its translation: CASASGTNTEAFF.

The rearrangement links TRBV6-1 to TRBJ2-7; either TRBD1 or TRBD2 may fit D (5 bases each). V was clipped by 6 bases and J by 4 bases, with 19 bases between them. The CDR3 covers 15 residues. Per the germline V gene, CDR1 is MNHNS and CDR2 is SASEGT. DNA for the CDR3: TGTGCCAGCAGAGGGCTGGGGGTCGTACAGTACGAGCAGTACTTC. This translates into CASRGLGVVQYEQYF.

This chain uses TRBV7-9 with TRBJ2-1, with 10 bases matching TRBD2. This CDR3 has 16 amino acids. CDR1 is SEHNR, CDR2 FQNEAQ, per germline (reference sequence). V shed 4 bases and J 8 bases; nucleotides not matched to a gene: 11. In DNA, the CDR3 is TGTGCCAGCAGCTCCCTCCGGGCTAGCGGGAGCCATGAGCAGTTCTTC. Encoded protein: CASSSLRASGSHEQFF. The full variable domain, rest sourced from reference TRBV7-9 and TRBJ2-1, is DTGVSQNPRHKITKRGQNVTFRCDPISEHNRLYWYRQTLGQGPEFLTYFQNEAQLEKSRLLSDRFSAERPKGSFSTLEIQRTEQGDSAMYLCASSSLRASGSHEQFFGPGTRLTVL.

In its sample, this clonotype was seen a few times. This chain connects TRBV2 to TRBJ2-7; the D gene is possibly TRBD2 (5 bases). V was cut by 7 bases and J by 2 bases, with 18 bases left in between. CDR3 length: 15 residues. The germline V gene has CDR1 SNHLY and CDR2 FYNNEI. The CDR3 bases are TGTGCCAGCATCCGGACCCCGGCGGGCGCCTACGAGCAGTACTTC. Translation: CASIRTPAGAYEQYF. The variable domain in full, completed from reference TRBV2 and TRBJ2-7, reads EPEVTQTPSHQVTQMGQEVILRCVPISNHLYFYWYRQILGQKVEFLVSFYNNEISEKSEIFDDQFSVERPDGSNFTLKIRSTKLEDSAMYFCASIRTPAGAYEQYFGPGTRLTVT.

J is TRBJ2-1 and V is TRBV7-2; D call uncertain. The germline V gene encodes CDR1 SGHTA and CDR2 FQGNSA. CDR3 length equals 15 residues. Trimming left V 1 base short and J 2 bases short, with 9 bases between. The CDR3 coding sequence is TGTGCCAGCAGCTTAGGTCCCACAGCCTACAATGAGCAGTTCTTC. Its protein is CASSLGPTAYNEQFF.

This clonotype turned up a few times. The chain carries TRBV20-1 and TRBJ2-2, with TRBD2 matching over 8 bases. There are 14 residues in the CDR3. V shed 1 base, J shed 6 bases, and the junction held 4 bases outside the gene matches. Germline V lookup: CDR1 DFQATT, CDR2 SNEGSKA (reference sequence). The CDR3 reads CSARGTSNAGELFF. Written as DNA, the CDR3 is TGCAGTGCTAGAGGGACTAGCAATGCCGGGGAGCTGTTTTTT.

Here the CDR3 reads CASSLYGLYTEAFF. DNA of the CDR3: TGTGCCAGCAGTTTATATGGCCTGTACACTGAAGCTTTCTTT. The chain has TRBV12-3 or TRBV12-4 and TRBJ1-1; D unresolved. CDR3 length equals 14 residues. V lost 2 bases to trimming and J lost 3 bases, with 10 bases between them.

The V gene is TRBV6-2 or TRBV6-3, the J gene TRBJ2-5, with 10 nucleotides matching TRBD2. The CDR3 has 15 residues. Germline CDR1 and CDR2: MNHEY and SVGEGT. Trimming cost V 9 bases and J 5 bases; bases outside gene matches: 12. DNA of the CDR3: TGTGCCAGTAAACCGACCGGGACTAGCGTGGAGACCCAGTACTTC. Translated: CASKPTGTSVETQYF.